The entry below gives a single T cell receptor (beta chain) sequence along with its context. This record comes from a study of technical replicates of blood from several donors. The assay was immunoSEQ multiplex PCR, and TCRdb's table has in-frame clones only and misses some. Among roughly 74,000 clones listed, roughly 90% were seen once. Trimming took 4 bases from V and 6 from J; bases not matched to a gene: 4. Germline CDR1 reads KGHSH; CDR2 reads LQKENI. There are 13 residues in the CDR3. The TCR comes from a human donor in good health. J is TRBJ2-7 and V is TRBV18; 9 nucleotides match TRBD1. The sample was T cells isolated from PBMCs. The CDR3 coding sequence is TGTGCCAGCTCACTACAGGGGGCGGTCGAGCAGTACTTC. Its protein product is CASSLQGAVEQYF.